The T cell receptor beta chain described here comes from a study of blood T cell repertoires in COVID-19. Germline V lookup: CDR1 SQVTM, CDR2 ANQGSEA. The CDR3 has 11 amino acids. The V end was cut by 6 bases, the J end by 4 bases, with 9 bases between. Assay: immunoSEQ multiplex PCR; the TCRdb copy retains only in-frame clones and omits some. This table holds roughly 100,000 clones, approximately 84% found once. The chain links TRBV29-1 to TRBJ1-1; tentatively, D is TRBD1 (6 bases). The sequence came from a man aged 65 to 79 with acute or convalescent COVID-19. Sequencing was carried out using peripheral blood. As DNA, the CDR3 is TGCAGCGTATCACAGGGCACTGAAGCTTTCTTT. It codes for CSVSQGTEAFF.